Following are 5 T cell receptor beta chains from one sample sequenced in a study of T cell responses to AZD1222 COVID-19 vaccine. Only in-frame clones appear in the TCRdb table, and some are missing; sequencing was by immunoSEQ multiplex PCR. The sample has 90,000 to 130,000 clones, approximately 90% seen once. The sample consisted of peripheral blood, taken on day 0 of MenACWY control vaccination. Source of these receptors: an adult in good health.

The rearrangement links TRBV7-9 to TRBJ1-4; D remains ambiguous. In germline, CDR1 is SEHNR, CDR2 FQNEAQ (reference sequence). V was pared by 5 bases and J by 8 bases, with 18 bases between. This CDR3 region has 15 residues. Written as DNA, the CDR3 is TGTGCCAGCAGCCTCAATGCGGGTTCAAACGAAAAACTGTTTTTT. Translation gives CASSLNAGSNEKLFF. The full variable domain, in which reference TRBV7-9 and TRBJ1-4 provide the parts outside the CDR3, is DTGVSQNPRHKITKRGQNVTFRCDPISEHNRLYWYRQTLGQGPEFLTYFQNEAQLEKSRLLSDRFSAERPKGSFSTLEIQRTEQGDSAMYLCASSLNAGSNEKLFFGSGTQLSVL.

V usage is TRBV4-1 and J usage is TRBJ2-1; the D gene is possibly TRBD2 (6 bases). Germline values: CDR1 MGHRA, CDR2 YSYEKL. Trimming took 3 bases from V and 2 from J, leaving 11 bases between them. This CDR3 comprises 15 residues. The DNA for the CDR3 is TGCGCCAGCAGCCAGACCGGGGGAACCTACAATGAGCAGTTCTTC. This sequence encodes CASSQTGGTYNEQFF.

The chain recombines TRBV28 with TRBJ2-3; D possibly matches TRBD1 or TRBD2 (5 bases each). The CDR3 has 12 amino acids. V dropped 5 bases and J dropped 9 bases, with 12 bases sitting between them. In germline, CDR1 is MDHEN, CDR2 SYDVKM. This CDR3 reads CASSTQGDTQYF. The CDR3 nucleotides are TGTGCCAGCAGTACCCAAGGGGACACGCAGTATTTT.

CDR3 region: CASRGGYNQPQHF. The CDR3 DNA is TGTGCCAGTAGGGGGGGGTACAATCAGCCCCAGCATTTT. This chain joins TRBV19 and TRBJ1-5, with D possibly TRBD1 on 5 matching bases. The CDR3 consists of 13 residues. Germline lookup yields CDR1 LNHDA and CDR2 SQIVND (reference sequence). Between the trimmed V and J ends, which lost 6 bases and 3 bases, there was a span of 9 bases.

The chain joins TRBV27 to TRBJ1-2, with 10 positions matching TRBD1. V lost 4 bases, J lost 2 bases, and 7 bases stayed unmatched. The CDR3 has 16 amino acids. Germline values: CDR1 MNHEY, CDR2 SMNVEV (reference sequence). The CDR3 coding sequence is TGTGCCAGCAGTTCGCCTCGACAGGGGGCGAACTATGGCTACACCTTC. Protein sequence: CASSSPRQGANYGYTF.